This T cell receptor (beta chain) stems from a study of CXCR3-negative and CXCR3-positive naive CD8 T cells. cDNA libraries for TRB were generated by 5' RACE incorporating UMI labels. TCRdb reprocessed the 5' RACE reads and reports one entry per CDR3 protein, with no DNA. The table lists about 5,800 distinct CDR3 sequences, with about 1.5% in the top ten. The CDR3 has 12 amino acids. Germline-derived CDR1 and CDR2 are MGHDK and SYGVNS. This chain uses TRBV25-1 with TRBJ2-3; the D gene TCRdb calls, TRBD2, cannot be checked with no DNA. Source material: naive CXCR3- CD8+ T cells from blood. Subset here: CD45RO-CCR7+CD27+CD95- naive CD8+ T cells lacking CXCR3 (TNR3-). This TCR derives from a human donor in good health. Some clones in this sample may be carry-over from other donors' samples. The CDR3 spells CASTSTGDTQYF.